Sequencing of this T cell receptor beta chain was carried out in a study of blood T cell repertoires in COVID-19. Cohort placement rested on clinical history that participants reported themselves. J lost 4 bases, V lost 5 bases, and 8 bases had no gene match. This CDR3 comprises 16 residues. From germline, CDR1 is LGHNA and CDR2 YSLEER. Libraries were prepared by immunoSEQ multiplex PCR; TCRdb keeps only in-frame clonotypes and omits some of them. Found here are roughly 300,000 clones, 80% to 90% of them singletons; the top ten hold roughly 4.2%. This TCR was sampled from a woman between 40 and 50 years old with acute COVID-19. The rearrangement joins TRBV4-3 to TRBJ2-2, with 9 bases fitting TRBD1. The sample consisted of PBMCs or T cells enriched from blood (not recorded which). CDR3 loop: CASSLRDRVVTGELFF. The CDR3 DNA reads TGCGCCAGCAGCTTGAGGGACAGGGTAGTCACCGGGGAGCTGTTTTTT.